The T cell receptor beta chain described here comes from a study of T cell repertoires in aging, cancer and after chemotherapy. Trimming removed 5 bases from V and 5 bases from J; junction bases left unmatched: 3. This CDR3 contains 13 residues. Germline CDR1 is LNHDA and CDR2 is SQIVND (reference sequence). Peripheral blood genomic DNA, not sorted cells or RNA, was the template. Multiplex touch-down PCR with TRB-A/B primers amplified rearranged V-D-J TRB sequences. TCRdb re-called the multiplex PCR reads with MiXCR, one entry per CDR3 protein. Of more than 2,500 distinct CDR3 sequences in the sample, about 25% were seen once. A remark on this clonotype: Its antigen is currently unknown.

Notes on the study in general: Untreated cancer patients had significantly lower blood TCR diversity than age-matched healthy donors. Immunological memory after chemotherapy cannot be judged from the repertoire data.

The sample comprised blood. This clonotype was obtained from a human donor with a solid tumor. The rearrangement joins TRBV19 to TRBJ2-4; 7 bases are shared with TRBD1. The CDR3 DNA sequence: TGTGCCAGTAGTTTCGGGACAGAAAACATTCAGTACTTC. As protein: CASSFGTENIQYF.